These 2 T cell receptor beta chains came from one sample sequenced in a study of neurological immune-mediated disorders. TCRdb recomputed calls from the 5' RACE reads with MiXCR, one row per CDR3 protein. The sample contains approximately 100,000 distinct CDR3 sequences, 3.5% to 4% of which appear only once. Sequencing was performed on PBMCs. Receptor source: a woman aged 18-29 years with multiple sclerosis.

Many counts were recorded for this clonotype. The rearrangement links TRBV24-1 to TRBJ1-5; D gene ambiguous. CDR1 and CDR2 (germline): KGHDR, SFDVKD. V was trimmed by 9 bases and J by 7 bases, leaving 21 bases between them. The CDR3 has 15 amino acids. This CDR3 is CATYKVAGDRQPQHF. The CDR3 nucleotides read TGTGCCACCTACAAAGTTGCCGGGGATCGGCAGCCCCAGCATTTT.

This clonotype showed up many times. V is TRBV27 and J is TRBJ2-7; TRBD2 aligns across 14 bases. V shed 5 bases, J shed 3 bases, and the junction held 6 bases outside the gene matches. CDR3 size: 16 residues. Germline loops: CDR1 MNHEY, CDR2 SMNVEV (reference sequence). CDR3 DNA sequence: TGTGCCAGCAGTCCGGGGACTAGCGGGAGTAACTACGAGCAGTACTTC. This codes for CASSPGTSGSNYEQYF.